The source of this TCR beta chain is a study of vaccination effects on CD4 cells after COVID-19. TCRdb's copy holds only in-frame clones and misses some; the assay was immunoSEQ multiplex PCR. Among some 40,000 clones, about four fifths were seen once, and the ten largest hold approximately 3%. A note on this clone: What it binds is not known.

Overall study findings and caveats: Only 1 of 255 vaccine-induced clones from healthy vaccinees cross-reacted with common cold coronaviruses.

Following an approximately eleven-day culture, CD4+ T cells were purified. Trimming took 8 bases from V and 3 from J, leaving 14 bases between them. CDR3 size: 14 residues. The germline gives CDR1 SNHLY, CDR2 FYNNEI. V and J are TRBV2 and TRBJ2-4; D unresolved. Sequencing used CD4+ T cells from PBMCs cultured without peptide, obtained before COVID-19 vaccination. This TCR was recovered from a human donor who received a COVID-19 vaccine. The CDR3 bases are TGTGCCAGCCGTCAGCAGGCCGGCAAAAACATTCAGTACTTC. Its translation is CASRQQAGKNIQYF. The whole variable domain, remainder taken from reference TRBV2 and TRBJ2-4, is EPEVTQTPSHQVTQMGQEVILRCVPISNHLYFYWYRQILGQKVEFLVSFYNNEISEKSEIFDDQFSVERPDGSNFTLKIRSTKLEDSAMYFCASRQQAGKNIQYFGAGTRLSVL.